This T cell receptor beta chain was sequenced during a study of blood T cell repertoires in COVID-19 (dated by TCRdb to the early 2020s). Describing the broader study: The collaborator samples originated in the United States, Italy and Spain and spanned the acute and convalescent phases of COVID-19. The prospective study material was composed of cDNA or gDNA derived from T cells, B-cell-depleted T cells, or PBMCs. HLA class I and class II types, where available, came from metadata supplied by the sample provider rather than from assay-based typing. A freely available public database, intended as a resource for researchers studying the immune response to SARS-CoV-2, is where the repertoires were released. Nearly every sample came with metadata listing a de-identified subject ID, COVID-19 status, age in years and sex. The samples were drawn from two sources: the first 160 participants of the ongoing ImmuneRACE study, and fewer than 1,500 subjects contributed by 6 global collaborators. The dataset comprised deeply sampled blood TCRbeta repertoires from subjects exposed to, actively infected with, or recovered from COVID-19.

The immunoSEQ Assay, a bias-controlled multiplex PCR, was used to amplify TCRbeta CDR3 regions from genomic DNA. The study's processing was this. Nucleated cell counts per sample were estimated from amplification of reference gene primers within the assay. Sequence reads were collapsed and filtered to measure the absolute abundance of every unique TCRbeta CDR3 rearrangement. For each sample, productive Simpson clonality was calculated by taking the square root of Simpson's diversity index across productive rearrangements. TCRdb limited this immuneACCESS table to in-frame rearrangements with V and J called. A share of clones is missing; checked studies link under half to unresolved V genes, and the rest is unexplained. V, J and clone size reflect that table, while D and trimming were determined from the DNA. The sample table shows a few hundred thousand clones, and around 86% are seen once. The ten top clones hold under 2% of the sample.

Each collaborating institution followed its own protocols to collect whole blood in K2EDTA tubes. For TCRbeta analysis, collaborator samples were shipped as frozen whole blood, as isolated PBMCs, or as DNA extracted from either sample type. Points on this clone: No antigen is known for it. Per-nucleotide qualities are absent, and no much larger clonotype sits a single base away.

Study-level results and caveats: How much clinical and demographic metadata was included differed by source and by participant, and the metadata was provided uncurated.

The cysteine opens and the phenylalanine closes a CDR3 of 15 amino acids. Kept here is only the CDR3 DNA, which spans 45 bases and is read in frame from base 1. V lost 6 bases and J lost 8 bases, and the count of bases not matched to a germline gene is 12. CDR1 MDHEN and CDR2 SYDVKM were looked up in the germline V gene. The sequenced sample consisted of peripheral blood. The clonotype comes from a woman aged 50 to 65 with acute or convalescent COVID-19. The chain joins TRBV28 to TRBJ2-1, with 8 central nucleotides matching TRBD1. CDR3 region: CASSSLDRAFDEQFF. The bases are TGTGCCAGCAGCTCGCTGGACAGGGCTTTTGATGAGCAGTTCTTC.